This is a list of T cell receptor beta chains from one sample in a study of PD-1 blockade in classical Hodgkin lymphoma. The method was immunoSEQ multiplex PCR; TCRdb's version includes in-frame clones alone and lacks a portion of them. The table has some 25,000 clones, 80% seen once. The specimen comprised peripheral blood mononuclear cells (PBMCs), sampled at baseline. These receptors came from a human donor with classical Hodgkin lymphoma. Both conserved end residues are part of each CDR3. Each record gives: J gene, D gene, clone size, V gene, CDR3 protein, CDR3 DNA. A D gene is named only where the DNA matches it firmly. For some rows the clone size is stated as once, few or many, or as a class when expanded; others skip it.

j_call: TRBJ1-1
d_call: -
clone_size: -
v_call: TRBV7-9
cdr3_aa: CASSLAPGRNTEAFF
cdr3_nt: TGTGCCAGCAGCTTAGCTCCCGGACGGAACACTGAAGCTTTCTTT

j_call: TRBJ2-4
d_call: -
clone_size: -
v_call: TRBV9
cdr3_aa: CASSVDIAVAKNIQYF
cdr3_nt: TGTGCCAGCAGCGTAGACATTGCAGTAGCCAAAAACATTCAGTACTTC

j_call: TRBJ2-7
d_call: -
clone_size: -
v_call: TRBV7-9
cdr3_aa: CASSLGTTLEQYF
cdr3_nt: TGTGCCAGCAGCTTGGGGACAACCCTCGAGCAGTACTTC

j_call: TRBJ2-3
d_call: -
clone_size: -
v_call: TRBV4-3
cdr3_aa: CASSQNPLNTDTQYF
cdr3_nt: TGCGCCAGCAGCCAAAATCCCCTAAACACAGATACGCAGTATTTT

j_call: TRBJ2-4
d_call: -
clone_size: -
v_call: TRBV7-2
cdr3_aa: CASSWTVVNIQYF
cdr3_nt: TGTGCCAGCAGCTGGACAGTGGTGAACATTCAGTACTTC

j_call: TRBJ2-7
d_call: TRBD2
clone_size: -
v_call: TRBV11-2
cdr3_aa: CASSAGLAGGHEQYF
cdr3_nt: TGTGCCAGCAGCGCGGGACTAGCGGGGGGACACGAGCAGTACTTC

j_call: TRBJ1-3
d_call: -
clone_size: -
v_call: TRBV4-2
cdr3_aa: CASSQDSRGGNTIYF
cdr3_nt: TGTGCCAGCAGCCAAGATAGCAGGGGTGGAAACACCATATATTTT

j_call: TRBJ1-3
d_call: -
clone_size: -
v_call: TRBV9
cdr3_aa: CASSVSPGTASGNTIYF
cdr3_nt: TGTGCCAGCAGCGTAAGTCCCGGGACGGCCTCTGGAAACACCATATATTTT

j_call: TRBJ1-5
d_call: TRBD1
clone_size: -
v_call: TRBV28
cdr3_aa: CASSPFGQGKSQHF
cdr3_nt: TGTGCCAGCAGTCCTTTCGGACAGGGAAAGTCCCAGCATTTT

j_call: TRBJ2-3
d_call: TRBD2
clone_size: -
v_call: TRBV5-1
cdr3_aa: CASSFNSGGAEDTQYF
cdr3_nt: TGCGCCAGCAGCTTCAATAGCGGGGGGGCCGAAGATACGCAGTATTTT

j_call: TRBJ1-1
d_call: -
clone_size: -
v_call: TRBV30
cdr3_aa: CAWSVRPGMNTEAFF
cdr3_nt: TGTGCCTGGAGTGTACGTCCGGGAATGAACACTGAAGCTTTCTTT

j_call: TRBJ2-2
d_call: -
clone_size: -
v_call: TRBV7-3
cdr3_aa: CASRQTNTGELFF
cdr3_nt: TGTGCCAGCAGACAGACGAACACCGGGGAGCTGTTTTTT

j_call: TRBJ2-3
d_call: TRBD2
clone_size: once
v_call: TRBV5-6
cdr3_aa: CASSLVSGGADTQYF
cdr3_nt: TGTGCCAGCAGCTTGGTTAGCGGGGGGGCGGATACGCAGTATTTT

j_call: TRBJ2-7
d_call: -
clone_size: -
v_call: TRBV5-4
cdr3_aa: CASSLVGVGTYEQYF
cdr3_nt: TGTGCCAGCAGCTTGGTAGGCGTCGGGACCTACGAGCAGTACTTC

j_call: TRBJ2-3
d_call: -
clone_size: -
v_call: TRBV28
cdr3_aa: CASSLGGSSTDTQYF
cdr3_nt: TGTGCCTCAAGTTTAGGGGGGTCTAGCACAGATACGCAGTATTTT

j_call: TRBJ2-3
d_call: -
clone_size: -
v_call: TRBV4-3
cdr3_aa: CASSQDAGLDTQYF
cdr3_nt: TGCGCCAGCAGCCAAGATGCGGGATTAGATACGCAGTATTTT

j_call: TRBJ2-5
d_call: -
clone_size: -
v_call: TRBV4-3
cdr3_aa: CASSQEEGRGTQYF
cdr3_nt: TGCGCCAGCAGCCAAGAGGAGGGCCGTGGGACCCAGTACTTC

j_call: TRBJ2-5
d_call: -
clone_size: few
v_call: TRBV6-1
cdr3_aa: CASSEGPGMETQYF
cdr3_nt: TGTGCCAGCAGTGAAGGTCCGGGTATGGAGACCCAGTACTTC

j_call: TRBJ2-7
d_call: -
clone_size: -
v_call: TRBV10-3
cdr3_aa: CAISETRDPRTSYEQYF
cdr3_nt: TGTGCCATCAGTGAGACCCGGGACCCTCGGACCTCCTACGAGCAGTACTTC

j_call: TRBJ1-2
d_call: TRBD1
clone_size: few
v_call: TRBV28
cdr3_aa: CASSPIRTGQGGGYTF
cdr3_nt: TGTGCCAGCAGTCCTATTAGAACGGGACAGGGGGGTGGCTACACCTTC

j_call: TRBJ2-3
d_call: -
clone_size: -
v_call: TRBV25-1
cdr3_aa: CASSDPSVSTDTQYF
cdr3_nt: TGTGCCAGCAGTGACCCAAGTGTTAGCACAGATACGCAGTATTTT

j_call: TRBJ2-3
d_call: TRBD2
clone_size: -
v_call: TRBV6-4
cdr3_aa: CASSDRGLAEADTQYF
cdr3_nt: TGTGCCAGCAGTGATAGGGGACTAGCTGAGGCAGATACGCAGTATTTT

j_call: TRBJ2-3
d_call: -
clone_size: -
v_call: TRBV4-3
cdr3_aa: CASSQDYFAAGVIQSTDTQYF
cdr3_nt: TGCGCCAGCAGCCAAGATTACTTCGCGGCAGGGGTAATCCAAAGCACAGATACGCAGTATTTT

j_call: TRBJ2-7
d_call: -
clone_size: -
v_call: TRBV13
cdr3_aa: CASSFSETVNYEQYF
cdr3_nt: TGTGCCAGCAGCTTTTCGGAGACAGTCAACTACGAGCAGTACTTC

j_call: TRBJ1-2
d_call: -
clone_size: -
v_call: TRBV9
cdr3_aa: CASSPRGSFRGYTF
cdr3_nt: TGTGCCAGCAGCCCCCGGGGCTCTTTTCGGGGCTACACCTTC

j_call: TRBJ2-1
d_call: -
clone_size: -
v_call: TRBV18
cdr3_aa: CASSPLQGNEQFF
cdr3_nt: TGTGCCAGCTCACCCTTACAGGGAAATGAGCAGTTCTTC

j_call: TRBJ1-5
d_call: TRBD1
clone_size: few
v_call: TRBV28
cdr3_aa: CASSLSGDRWHF
cdr3_nt: TGTGCCAGCAGTTTATCCGGGGACAGGTGGCATTTT

j_call: TRBJ1-3
d_call: TRBD1
clone_size: -
v_call: TRBV7-6
cdr3_aa: CASSLRDSSGNTIYF
cdr3_nt: TGTGCCAGCAGCTTAAGGGACAGCTCTGGAAACACCATATATTTT

j_call: TRBJ2-7
d_call: -
clone_size: -
v_call: TRBV5-6
cdr3_aa: CASSLGPEQYF
cdr3_nt: TGTGCCAGCAGCTTGGGACCCGAGCAGTACTTC